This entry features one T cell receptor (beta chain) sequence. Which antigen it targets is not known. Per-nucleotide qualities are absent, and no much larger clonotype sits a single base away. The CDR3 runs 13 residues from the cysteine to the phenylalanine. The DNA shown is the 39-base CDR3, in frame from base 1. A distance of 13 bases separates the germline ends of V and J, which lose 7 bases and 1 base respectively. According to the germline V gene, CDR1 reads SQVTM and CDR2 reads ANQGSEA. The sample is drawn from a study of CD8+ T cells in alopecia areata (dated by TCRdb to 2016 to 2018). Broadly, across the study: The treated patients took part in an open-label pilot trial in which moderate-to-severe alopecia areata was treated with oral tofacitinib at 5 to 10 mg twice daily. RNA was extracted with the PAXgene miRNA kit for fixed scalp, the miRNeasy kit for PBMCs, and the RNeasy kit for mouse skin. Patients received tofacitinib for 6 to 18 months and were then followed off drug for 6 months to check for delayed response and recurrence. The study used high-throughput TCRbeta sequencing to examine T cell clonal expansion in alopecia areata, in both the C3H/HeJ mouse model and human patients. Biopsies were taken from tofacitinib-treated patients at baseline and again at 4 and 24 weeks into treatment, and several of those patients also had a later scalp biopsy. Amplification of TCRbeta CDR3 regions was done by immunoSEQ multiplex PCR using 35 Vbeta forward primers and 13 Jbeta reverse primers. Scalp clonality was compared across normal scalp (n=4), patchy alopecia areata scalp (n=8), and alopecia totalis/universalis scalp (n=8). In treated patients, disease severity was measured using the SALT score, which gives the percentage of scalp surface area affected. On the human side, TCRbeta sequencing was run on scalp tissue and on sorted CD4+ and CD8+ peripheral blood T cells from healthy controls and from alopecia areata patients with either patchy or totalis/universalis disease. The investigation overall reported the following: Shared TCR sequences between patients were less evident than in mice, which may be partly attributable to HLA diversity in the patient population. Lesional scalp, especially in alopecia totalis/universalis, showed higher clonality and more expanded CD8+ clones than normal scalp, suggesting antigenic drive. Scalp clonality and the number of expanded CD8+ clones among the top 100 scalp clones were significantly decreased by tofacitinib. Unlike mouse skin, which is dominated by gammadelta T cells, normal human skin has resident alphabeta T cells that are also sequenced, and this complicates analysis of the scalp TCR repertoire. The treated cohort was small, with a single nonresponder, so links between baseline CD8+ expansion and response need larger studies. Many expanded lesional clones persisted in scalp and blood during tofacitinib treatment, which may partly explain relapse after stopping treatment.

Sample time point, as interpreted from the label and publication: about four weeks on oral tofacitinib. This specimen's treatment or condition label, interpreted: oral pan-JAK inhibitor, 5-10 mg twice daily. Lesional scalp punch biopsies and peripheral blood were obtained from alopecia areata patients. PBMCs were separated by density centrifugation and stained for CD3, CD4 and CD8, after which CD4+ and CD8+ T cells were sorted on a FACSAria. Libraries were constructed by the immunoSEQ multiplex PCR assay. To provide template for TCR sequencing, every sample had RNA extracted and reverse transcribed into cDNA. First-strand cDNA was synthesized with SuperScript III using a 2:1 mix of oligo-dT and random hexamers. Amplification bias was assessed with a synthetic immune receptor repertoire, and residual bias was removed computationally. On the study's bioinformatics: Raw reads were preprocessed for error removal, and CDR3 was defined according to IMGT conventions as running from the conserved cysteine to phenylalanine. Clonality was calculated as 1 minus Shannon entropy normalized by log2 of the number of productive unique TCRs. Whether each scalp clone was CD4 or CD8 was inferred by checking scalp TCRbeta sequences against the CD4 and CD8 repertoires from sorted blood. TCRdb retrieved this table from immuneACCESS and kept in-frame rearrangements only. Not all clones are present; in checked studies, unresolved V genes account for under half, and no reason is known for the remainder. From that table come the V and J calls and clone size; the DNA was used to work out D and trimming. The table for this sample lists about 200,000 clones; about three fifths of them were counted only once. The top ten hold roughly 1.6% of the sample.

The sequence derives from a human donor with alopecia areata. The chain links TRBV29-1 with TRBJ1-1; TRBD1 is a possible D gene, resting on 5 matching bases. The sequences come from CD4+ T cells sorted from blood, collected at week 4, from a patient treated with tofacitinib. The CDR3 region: CSGLAGGNTEAFF. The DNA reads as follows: TGCAGCGGGTTGGCGGGGGGGAACACTGAAGCTTTCTTT.